This is a list of T cell receptor beta chains from one sample in a study of CD8+ T cells in alopecia areata. Libraries were prepared by immunoSEQ multiplex PCR; TCRdb keeps only in-frame clonotypes and omits some of them. The table lists some 100,000 clones, 55% to 75% of them singletons, with less than 20% in the top ten. The input for sequencing was CD8+ T cells sorted from blood, taken between weeks 55 and 65, from a patient treated with tofacitinib. The receptor source for this set is a human donor with alopecia areata. CDR3s include the opening cysteine and the closing phenylalanine or tryptophan. D genes are given only for firm matches. Clone size is stated in some rows and not others, as once, few, many or a class when expanded.

J gene | D gene | clone size | V gene | CDR3 DNA | CDR3 protein
TRBJ1-2 | - | few | TRBV29-1 | TGCAGCGTTGAAGATAGCAGGGGATATGGCTACACCTTC | CSVEDSRGYGYTF
TRBJ2-7 | - | - | TRBV27 | TGTGCCAGCAGTTTATCCCGGGGGGCCTCCTACGAGCAGTACTTC | CASSLSRGASYEQYF
TRBJ2-3 | - | few | TRBV28 | TGTGCCAGCAGTCGGACGGTGTATACGCAGTATTTT | CASSRTVYTQYF
TRBJ2-1 | - | - | TRBV14 | TGTGCCAGCAGCCAAGCAGCCCCCTACAATGAGCAGTTCTTC | CASSQAAPYNEQFF
TRBJ2-1 | - | - | TRBV28 | TGTGCCAGCAGTTTAGGCAATGAGCAGTTCTTC | CASSLGNEQFF
TRBJ2-1 | - | once | TRBV2 | TGTGCCAGCAGTGAGGGGGATGAGCAGTTCTTC | CASSEGDEQFF
TRBJ2-3 | - | - | TRBV6-5 | TGTGCCAGCAGTTACTCGACGAACACAGATACGCAGTATTTT | CASSYSTNTDTQYF
TRBJ2-1 | - | once | TRBV2 | TGTGCCACCCCCGGGAGCGGAGATGAGCAGTTCTTC | CATPGSGDEQFF
TRBJ2-7 | TRBD1 | - | TRBV7-9 | TGTGCCAGCAGCTTAAGGGGGCGCCCCTACGAGCAGTACTTC | CASSLRGRPYEQYF
TRBJ1-2 | TRBD1 | few | TRBV27 | TGTGCCAGCAGTAGAGGACAGGGAGGTGCCTATGGCTACACCTTC | CASSRGQGGAYGYTF
TRBJ2-5 | TRBD2 | many | TRBV18 | TGTGCCAGCTCACCGTCTAGCGGGGGGTCTAAGGGAGAGACCCAGTACTTC | CASSPSSGGSKGETQYF
TRBJ1-2 | TRBD1 | - | TRBV27 | TGTGCCAGCAGCCAAGGACAGGCTTTTGATGGCTACACCTTC | CASSQGQAFDGYTF
TRBJ2-1 | - | - | TRBV5-6 | TGTGCCAGCAGCTTGGTGGTGCAAGAGCAGTTCTTC | CASSLVVQEQFF
TRBJ2-1 | TRBD2 | - | TRBV29-1 | TGCAGCGTCCCCTGGGCCGTTGGTGTCGCTGCGGGGGGGCCGGTAGTCTCCTACAATGAGCAGTTCTTC | CSVPWAVGVAAGGPVVSYNEQFF
TRBJ2-5 | - | - | TRBV15 | TGTGCCACCAGCAGACACTGGAACACGGCGTACCAAGAGACCCAGTACTTC | CATSRHWNTAYQETQYF
TRBJ2-3 | TRBD1 | few | TRBV29-1 | TGCAGCGTTGCGCGGACAGGGAGGTCAGATACGCAGTATTTT | CSVARTGRSDTQYF
TRBJ2-2 | TRBD2 | - | TRBV4-2 | TGTGCCAGCAGCCAAGACAGGGCGGGGGGAGCCGGGGAGCTGTTTTTT | CASSQDRAGGAGELFF
TRBJ2-7 | - | - | TRBV7-8 | TGTGCCAGCAGCCAGGGGGGGGGAAGCGAGCAGTACTTC | CASSQGGGSEQYF
TRBJ1-6 | - | - | TRBV5-1 | TGCGCCAGCAGCACCGGACAAAATAATTCACCCCTCCACTTT | CASSTGQNNSPLHF
TRBJ1-5 | - | - | TRBV11-2 | TGTGCCAGCAGCTTAGGGTGGGGCAATCAGCCCCAGCATTTT | CASSLGWGNQPQHF
TRBJ2-1 | - | - | TRBV30 | TGTGCCTGGACGGTAGGGAATGAGCAGTTCTTC | CAWTVGNEQFF
TRBJ2-2 | - | few | TRBV29-1 | TGCAGCGTTGAATCAGGGAAGAGCACCGGGGAGCTGTTTTTT | CSVESGKSTGELFF
TRBJ1-6 | - | once | TRBV9 | TGTGCCAGCAGCCCCCGGGGGCGAGGTAATTCACCCCTCCACTTT | CASSPRGRGNSPLHF
TRBJ2-1 | - | - | TRBV6-1 | TGTGCCAGCAGTGAGTATTGGGACACAGATGAGCAGTTCTTC | CASSEYWDTDEQFF
TRBJ1-5 | - | - | TRBV5-6 | TGTGCCAGCAGCCTGGCCAGGTATCAGCCCCAGCATTTT | CASSLARYQPQHF
TRBJ2-5 | TRBD2 | - | TRBV23-1 | TGCGCCAGCAGTCACCCGCCAGCGGGGGGGCCCTCAGAGACCCAGTACTTC | CASSHPPAGGPSETQYF
TRBJ1-3 | - | - | TRBV4-1 | TGCGCCAGCAGCCAAGTGCCGCCCCATTTAGGTGCTGGAAACACCATATATTTT | CASSQVPPHLGAGNTIYF
TRBJ1-1 | - | - | TRBV4-1 | TGCGCCAGCAGCCAAGGGAACAGAGACACTGAAGCTTTCTTT | CASSQGNRDTEAFF
TRBJ2-6 | - | - | TRBV4-1 | TGCGCCAGCAGCCAACTGGACTCTGGGGCCAACGTCCTGACTTTC | CASSQLDSGANVLTF
TRBJ2-7 | - | - | TRBV4-1 | TGCGCCAGCAGCCAAAACAGAAATTACGAGCAGTACTTC | CASSQNRNYEQYF
TRBJ1-1 | - | - | TRBV5-6 | TGTGCCAGCAGCCGGGGCCGGGGTGAAGCTTTCTTT | CASSRGRGEAFF
TRBJ2-1 | - | - | TRBV6-6 | TGTGCCAGCAGTTACCAGGACCCAACCAATGAGCAGTTCTTC | CASSYQDPTNEQFF
TRBJ2-7 | - | - | TRBV7-9 | TGTGCCAGCAGCACTCCTGACAGGCCTAACTACGAGCAGTACTTC | CASSTPDRPNYEQYF
TRBJ1-1 | - | - | TRBV18 | TGTGCCAGCTCCGATCTGACCATGAACACTGAAGCTTTCTTT | CASSDLTMNTEAFF